Listed below are T cell receptor beta chains from one sample, sequenced in a study of T cell responses to AZD1222 COVID-19 vaccine. The assay was immunoSEQ multiplex PCR, and TCRdb's table has in-frame clones only and misses some. The sample carries roughly 150,000 clones, 88% recorded once. The sample here was peripheral blood, taken on day 0 of AZD1222 vaccination. The receptor set was obtained from an adult in good health. Both conserved end residues are trimmed from each CDR3.

J,V,CDR3
TRBJ2-2,TRBV19,ASSIVDIHTGELF
TRBJ2-1,TRBV19,ASSIASAREQF
TRBJ1-5,TRBV30,AWNLEADQPQH
TRBJ2-7,TRBV2,ASSVEQGLSYEQY
TRBJ2-2,TRBV10-3,AILPNTGELF
TRBJ1-4,TRBV5-1,ASSLGARDEKLF
TRBJ2-7,TRBV7-6,ASTRQGNSYEQY
TRBJ1-5,TRBV28,ASNRDRGLRSNQPQH
TRBJ2-1,TRBV5-1,ASSIDSLPYNEQF
TRBJ1-5,TRBV15,ATSRGTGNQPQH
TRBJ2-1,TRBV14,ATSPWRGQF
TRBJ1-5,TRBV6-2/TRBV6-3,ASSSTGIKDQPQH
TRBJ1-1,TRBV9,ASSATSGTETEAF
TRBJ1-2,TRBV5-1,ASSPQGTLNYGYT
TRBJ1-2,TRBV27,ASSFTPLTGGGYT
TRBJ1-1,TRBV9,ASSFRADTEAF
TRBJ1-2,TRBV5-4,ASSRDYGYT
TRBJ1-1,TRBV6-1,ASSEGPGRAF
TRBJ1-6,TRBV3-1/TRBV3-2,ASSQTTETPLH
TRBJ1-5,TRBV28,ASRRDNSNQPQH
TRBJ2-7,TRBV5-4,ASSLGNSPSYEQY
TRBJ2-7,TRBV5-1,ASSLAETGDSYEQY
TRBJ1-1,TRBV12-3/TRBV12-4,ASSLEGRTEAF
TRBJ1-4,TRBV25-1,ASSERGTGEKLF
TRBJ2-7,TRBV6-5,ASSSGQTRGEQY
TRBJ1-1,TRBV19,ASSLGQFNTEAF
TRBJ1-1,TRBV19,ASSFLQSEAF
TRBJ2-5,TRBV7-8,ASSLVGETQY
TRBJ1-5,TRBV4-1,ASSHQGEQWPQH
TRBJ2-5,TRBV28,ASSLHRVRRETQY
TRBJ1-1,TRBV7-8,ASSPGGMNTEAF
TRBJ1-1,TRBV4-1,ASSHRQTNTEAF
TRBJ2-2,TRBV7-3,ASSKETGVTGELF
TRBJ1-3,TRBV9,ASSGLYSLGTKQGPGNTIY
TRBJ2-2,TRBV5-4,ASSLGTGDTGELF
TRBJ1-2,TRBV27,ASSLSERGRGRYGYT
TRBJ2-6,TRBV5-1,ASSWPGQGSGANVLT
TRBJ2-1,TRBV13,ASSLVQDPEQF
TRBJ1-1,TRBV7-8,ASSPADGRGTEAF